The 8 T cell receptor beta chains presented below share a single source sample, sequenced in a study of blood T cell repertoires in COVID-19. The repertoire was sequenced with immunoSEQ multiplex PCR; TCRdb's copy has only in-frame clones and lacks some. Seen here are about 41,000 clones, 88% observed once, and the top ten hold 4.8%. Source material: peripheral blood. These receptors all come from a human donor in a cohort sampled during active COVID-19.

The chain has TRBV19 and TRBJ1-6; 7 bases match TRBD1. Germline CDR1 is LNHDA and CDR2 is SQIVND (reference sequence). This CDR3 has 14 amino acids. With 6 bases clipped from V and 5 bases from J, the junction kept 4 bases outside the gene matches. CDR3: CASRTGTDNSPLHF. The CDR3 DNA sequence: TGTGCCAGTAGAACCGGGACAGATAATTCACCCCTCCACTTT.

This sequence joins TRBV12-3 or TRBV12-4 and TRBJ2-7; possible D gene TRBD2, 5 bases. V lost 9 bases, J lost 2 bases, and 14 bases lay in between. The CDR3 totals 13 residues. CDR3 amino acids: CASTRWGAYEQYF. The CDR3 DNA is TGTGCCAGTACCCGATGGGGAGCCTACGAGCAGTACTTC.

In this sample, this clone turned up once. The V gene is TRBV5-1, the J gene TRBJ2-7, with 10 nucleotides matching TRBD2. Germline V gives CDR1 SGHRS, CDR2 YFSETQ. CDR3 length equals 18 residues. The J segment lost 0 bases and the V segment lost 2 bases, leaving 11 bases of the junction unmatched. CDR3 bases: TGCGCCAGCAGCTTTGGACTAGCGGCCTCAATTGACTCCTACGAGCAGTACTTC. It codes for CASSFGLAASIDSYEQYF.

Remarks on this clone: One end of the junction does not line up with germline, which may come from a read error. The chain employs TRBV28 and TRBJ2-7; the match to TRBD1 covers 8 bases. The CDR3 runs 10 residues. Germline CDR1 and CDR2: MDHEN and SYDVKM. The CDR3 loop reads CGSGRGQQYF. In DNA, the CDR3 is TGTGGCAGCGGCAGGGGGCAGCAGTACTTC.

The V and J genes are TRBV6-4 and TRBJ2-3; D is undetermined. This CDR3 is 15 amino acids long. With 0 bases removed from V and 0 bases from J, the gap between germline ends came to 7 bases. Germline V gives CDR1 MRHNA, CDR2 SNTAGT. The CDR3 DNA sequence: TGTGCCAGCAGTGACTCGGCAGGAAGCACAGATACGCAGTATTTT. As protein: CASSDSAGSTDTQYF.

The chain is built from TRBV30 and TRBJ2-5; maybe TRBD1 (5 bases). The germline CDR1 and CDR2 sequences are GTSNPN and SVGIG (reference sequence). Between the trimmed V and J ends, which lost 3 bases and 9 bases, there was a span of 14 bases. The CDR3 covers 12 residues. CDR3 region: CAWRGVPVAQYF. CDR3 DNA: TGTGCCTGGAGAGGGGTGCCGGTGGCCCAGTACTTC.

This sequence joins TRBV1 and TRBJ2-1; the D segment call TRBD2 is taken from the table without a DNA check. TRBV1 is classified as a pseudogene. The length of the CDR3 is 21 residues. The CDR3 sequence: CTSSQEGQDVGGSYSYNEQFF. The CDR3 region has the DNA TGCACCAGCAGCCAAGAAGGCCAAGACGTGGGGGGGAGCTACTCCTACAATGAGCAGTTCTTC.

The rearrangement uses TRBV9 and TRBJ2-1; D remains unclear. Between the trimmed V and J ends, which lost 3 bases and 5 bases, there was a span of 9 bases. Germline CDR1 and CDR2: SGDLS and YYNGEE. The CDR3 consists of 13 residues. CDR3: CASSAHSDNEQFF. The DNA of the CDR3 is TGTGCCAGCAGCGCCCACAGTGACAATGAGCAGTTCTTC.